This is a list of T cell receptor beta chains from one sample in a study of CD8+CD57+ T cells in acquired aplastic anemia. Each CDR3 protein gets one entry after TCRdb re-called the reads with MiXCR. The sample includes around 250,000 distinct CDR3 sequences, approximately 57% of them seen just once. Source material: sorted CD4+, CD8+, or CD8+CD57+ T cells (not recorded which) from PBMCs. The receptors were gathered from a human donor with severe aplastic anemia or a healthy control (not recorded which). The CDR3 runs from the conserved cysteine through the conserved F or W. The D gene is left open where the match is weak. Clone size is stated in some rows and not others, as once, few, many or a class when expanded.

D	size	J	V	CDR3	DNA
.	.	TRBJ2-1	TRBV12-3/TRBV12-4	CASRPSAWDNEQFF	TGTGCCAGCAGACCGTCGGCCTGGGACAATGAGCAGTTCTTC
TRBD2	many	TRBJ2-1	TRBV29-1	CSVELAGDEQFF	TGCAGCGTTGAACTAGCGGGCGATGAGCAGTTCTTC
TRBD1	.	TRBJ1-6	TRBV7-8	CASSSSGTGSSPLHF	TGTGCCAGCAGCTCATCCGGGACAGGGAGTTCACCCCTCCACTTT
.	once	TRBJ2-1	TRBV20-1	CSARAPAGGGYNEQFF	TGCAGTGCTAGAGCTCCTGCAGGGGGGGGGTACAATGAGCAGTTCTTC
.	.	TRBJ2-1	TRBV9	CASGERGNEQFF	TGTGCCAGCGGGGAAAGGGGAAATGAGCAGTTCTTC
TRBD1	.	TRBJ2-7	TRBV12-3/TRBV12-4	CASRSGTGLYEQYF	TGTGCCAGCAGGTCCGGGACAGGGCTTTACGAGCAGTACTTC
.	few	TRBJ2-7	TRBV29-1	CSVKLGESYEQYF	TGCAGCGTAAAACTCGGGGAATCGTACGAGCAGTACTTC
.	many	TRBJ2-7	TRBV6-6	CASTRGTSSYEQYF	TGTGCCAGTACCCGCGGGACGAGCTCCTACGAGCAGTACTTC
.	many	TRBJ2-6	TRBV29-1	CSVDSSGANVLTF	TGCAGCGTTGATAGCTCTGGGGCCAACGTCCTGACTTTC
TRBD2	.	TRBJ2-3	TRBV7-2	CASSLGRRLAGGGFTDTQYF	TGTGCCAGCAGCTTAGGTCGTCGACTAGCGGGGGGGGGGTTCACAGATACGCAGTATTTT
.	few	TRBJ1-1	TRBV6-6	CASSPTVNTEAFF	TGTGCCAGCAGCCCGACAGTTAACACTGAAGCTTTCTTT